The T cell receptor beta chain under discussion was sequenced for a study of T cell responses to AZD1222 COVID-19 vaccine. Study in general: Recipients boosted at about 4 weeks or about 12 weeks are pooled.

This clone was recorded only once. The antigen remains unidentified. A junction end diverges from the germline sequence, so it may reflect a read error. Repertoires were generated with immunoSEQ multiplex PCR, while TCRdb's copy carries only in-frame clones and drops some. Seen here are roughly 190,000 clones, approximately 91% observed once, and the top ten hold roughly 0.98%. Study conclusions and caveats: White British donors predominated, females outnumbered males, and clonal diversity was possibly underestimated. Vaccine-related CD4 TCRs covered spike, predominating at 160-218 and 743-854.

Germline values: CDR1 MNHEY, CDR2 SVGAGI. This CDR3 is 13 amino acids long. The chain uses TRBV6-5 and TRBJ1-3, with D tentatively TRBD1 (5 bases). Sequences were derived from peripheral blood, sampled on day 0 of AZD1222 vaccination. This clonotype originated in an adult in good health. CDR3: CASRQSSGNTIYF. The CDR3 nucleotides read TGCGCCAGCAGACAGAGCTCTGGAAACACCATATATTTT.